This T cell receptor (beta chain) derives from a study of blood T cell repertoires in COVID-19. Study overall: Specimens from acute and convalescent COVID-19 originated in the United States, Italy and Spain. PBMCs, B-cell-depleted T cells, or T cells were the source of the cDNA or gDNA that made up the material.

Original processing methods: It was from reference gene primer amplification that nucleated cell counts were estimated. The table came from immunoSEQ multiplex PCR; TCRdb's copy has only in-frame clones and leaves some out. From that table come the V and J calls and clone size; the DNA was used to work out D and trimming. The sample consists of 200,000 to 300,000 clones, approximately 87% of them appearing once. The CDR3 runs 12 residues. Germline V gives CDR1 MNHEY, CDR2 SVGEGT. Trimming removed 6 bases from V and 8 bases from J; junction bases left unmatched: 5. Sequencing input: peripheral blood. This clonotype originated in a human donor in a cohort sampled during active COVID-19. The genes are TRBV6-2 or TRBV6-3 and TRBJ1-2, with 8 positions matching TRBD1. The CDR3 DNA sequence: TGTGCCAGCAGCACAGGGGGTGGCGGCTACACCTTC. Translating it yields CASSTGGGGYTF.